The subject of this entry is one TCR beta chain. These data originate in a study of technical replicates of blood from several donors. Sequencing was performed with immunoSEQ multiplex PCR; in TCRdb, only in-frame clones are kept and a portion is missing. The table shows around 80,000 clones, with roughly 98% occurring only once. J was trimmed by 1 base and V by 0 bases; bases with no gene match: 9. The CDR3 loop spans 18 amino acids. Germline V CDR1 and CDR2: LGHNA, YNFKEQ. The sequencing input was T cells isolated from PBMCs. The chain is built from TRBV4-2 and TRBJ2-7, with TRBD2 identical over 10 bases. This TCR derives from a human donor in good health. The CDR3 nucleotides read TGTGCCAGCAGCCAAGATGGAGCTAGCGGGAGATCGTCCTACGAGCAGTACTTC. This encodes CASSQDGASGRSSYEQYF.